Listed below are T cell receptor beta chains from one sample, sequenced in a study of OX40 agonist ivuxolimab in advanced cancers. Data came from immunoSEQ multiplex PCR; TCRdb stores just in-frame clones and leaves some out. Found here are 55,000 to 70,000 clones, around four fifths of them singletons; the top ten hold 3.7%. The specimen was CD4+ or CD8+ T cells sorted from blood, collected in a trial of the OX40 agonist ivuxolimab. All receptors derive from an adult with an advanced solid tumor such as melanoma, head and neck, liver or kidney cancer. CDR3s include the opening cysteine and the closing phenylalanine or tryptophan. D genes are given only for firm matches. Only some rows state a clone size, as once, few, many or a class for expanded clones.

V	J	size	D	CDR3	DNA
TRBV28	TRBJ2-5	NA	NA	CASSPTGALAQYF	TGTGCCAGCAGTCCCACTGGTGCACTGGCCCAGTACTTC
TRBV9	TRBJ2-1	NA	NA	CASSLYRAPRSYNEQFF	TGTGCCAGCAGCCTCTACCGGGCCCCACGCTCCTACAATGAGCAGTTCTTC
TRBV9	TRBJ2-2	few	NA	CASSVGGDTGELFF	TGTGCCAGCAGCGTAGGGGGGGACACCGGGGAGCTGTTTTTT
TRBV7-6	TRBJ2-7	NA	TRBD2	CASGPLAGGPDEQYF	TGTGCCAGCGGCCCCCTAGCGGGAGGGCCAGACGAGCAGTACTTC
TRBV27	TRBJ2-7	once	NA	CASSLIPAGYEQYF	TGTGCCAGCAGTTTAATCCCCGCGGGGTACGAGCAGTACTTC
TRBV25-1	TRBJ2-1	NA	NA	CASSQAGTLDNEQFF	TGTGCCAGCAGTCAGGCCGGGACCCTGGACAATGAGCAGTTCTTC
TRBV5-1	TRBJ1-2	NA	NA	CASSLSGVENYGYTF	TGCGCCAGCAGCTTATCCGGGGTAGAGAACTATGGCTACACCTTC
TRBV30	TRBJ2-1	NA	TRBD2	CAWSGVGLAGMNEQFF	TGTGCCTGGAGTGGCGTGGGGCTAGCGGGGATGAATGAGCAGTTCTTC
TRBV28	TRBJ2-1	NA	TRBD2	CASSLYLGLANTPSSYNEQFF	TGTGCCAGCAGTTTATACTTGGGACTAGCGAACACCCCATCCTCCTACAATGAGCAGTTCTTC
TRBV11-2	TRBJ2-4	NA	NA	CASSLALGPTGKNIQYF	TGTGCCAGCAGCTTAGCCCTGGGTCCGACGGGCAAAAACATTCAGTACTTC
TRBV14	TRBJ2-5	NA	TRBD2	CASSQTSGSGETQYF	TGTGCCAGCAGCCAAACTAGCGGGAGCGGGGAGACCCAGTACTTC
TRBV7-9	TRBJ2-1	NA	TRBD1	CASSRQGDEQFF	TGTGCCAGCAGCAGACAGGGGGATGAGCAGTTCTTC
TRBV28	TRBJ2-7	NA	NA	CASGGTGTPSYEQYF	TGTGCCAGCGGCGGTACCGGGACCCCCAGCTACGAGCAGTACTTC
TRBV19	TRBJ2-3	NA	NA	CASTLSGWRADTQYF	TGTGCCAGTACCCTGTCCGGGTGGAGGGCAGATACGCAGTATTTT
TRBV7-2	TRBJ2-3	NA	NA	CASSLGGGRTDTQYF	TGTGCCAGCAGCTTAGGTGGCGGGCGCACAGATACGCAGTATTTT
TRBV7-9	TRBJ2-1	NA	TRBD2	CASSNEAGGPYNEQFF	TGTGCCAGCAGTAACGAAGCGGGAGGGCCTTACAATGAGCAGTTCTTC
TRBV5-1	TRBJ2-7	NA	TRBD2	CATGTGGPPDEQYF	TGCGCCACCGGGACGGGAGGGCCCCCAGACGAGCAGTACTTC
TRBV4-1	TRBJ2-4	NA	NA	CASSPGPRGLRTKNIQYF	TGCGCCAGCAGCCCAGGGCCCCGGGGGCTCCGTACCAAAAACATTCAGTACTTC
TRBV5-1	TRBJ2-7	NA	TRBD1	CASQGDNDYEQYF	TGCGCCAGCCAGGGGGACAATGACTACGAGCAGTACTTC
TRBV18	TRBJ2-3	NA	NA	CASSRAHGGTDTQYF	TGTGCCAGCTCGCGGGCCCATGGGGGCACAGATACGCAGTATTTT
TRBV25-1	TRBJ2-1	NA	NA	CASSEGVRGLDEQFF	TGTGCCAGCAGTGAAGGGGTCAGGGGCCTGGATGAGCAGTTCTTC
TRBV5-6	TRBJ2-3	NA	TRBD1	CASSTTGGKNTQYF	TGTGCCAGCAGCACGACAGGGGGCAAAAATACGCAGTATTTT
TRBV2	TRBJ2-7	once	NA	CASSLDQNYEQYF	TGTGCCAGCAGTCTAGACCAAAACTACGAGCAGTACTTC
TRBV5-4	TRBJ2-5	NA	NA	CASSLRSHQQETQYF	TGTGCCAGCAGCTTGAGGTCCCACCAACAAGAGACCCAGTACTTC
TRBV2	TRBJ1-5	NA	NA	CASSRKFTGRGDQPQHF	TGTGCCAGCAGCCGAAAATTTACAGGGAGGGGAGATCAGCCCCAGCATTTT